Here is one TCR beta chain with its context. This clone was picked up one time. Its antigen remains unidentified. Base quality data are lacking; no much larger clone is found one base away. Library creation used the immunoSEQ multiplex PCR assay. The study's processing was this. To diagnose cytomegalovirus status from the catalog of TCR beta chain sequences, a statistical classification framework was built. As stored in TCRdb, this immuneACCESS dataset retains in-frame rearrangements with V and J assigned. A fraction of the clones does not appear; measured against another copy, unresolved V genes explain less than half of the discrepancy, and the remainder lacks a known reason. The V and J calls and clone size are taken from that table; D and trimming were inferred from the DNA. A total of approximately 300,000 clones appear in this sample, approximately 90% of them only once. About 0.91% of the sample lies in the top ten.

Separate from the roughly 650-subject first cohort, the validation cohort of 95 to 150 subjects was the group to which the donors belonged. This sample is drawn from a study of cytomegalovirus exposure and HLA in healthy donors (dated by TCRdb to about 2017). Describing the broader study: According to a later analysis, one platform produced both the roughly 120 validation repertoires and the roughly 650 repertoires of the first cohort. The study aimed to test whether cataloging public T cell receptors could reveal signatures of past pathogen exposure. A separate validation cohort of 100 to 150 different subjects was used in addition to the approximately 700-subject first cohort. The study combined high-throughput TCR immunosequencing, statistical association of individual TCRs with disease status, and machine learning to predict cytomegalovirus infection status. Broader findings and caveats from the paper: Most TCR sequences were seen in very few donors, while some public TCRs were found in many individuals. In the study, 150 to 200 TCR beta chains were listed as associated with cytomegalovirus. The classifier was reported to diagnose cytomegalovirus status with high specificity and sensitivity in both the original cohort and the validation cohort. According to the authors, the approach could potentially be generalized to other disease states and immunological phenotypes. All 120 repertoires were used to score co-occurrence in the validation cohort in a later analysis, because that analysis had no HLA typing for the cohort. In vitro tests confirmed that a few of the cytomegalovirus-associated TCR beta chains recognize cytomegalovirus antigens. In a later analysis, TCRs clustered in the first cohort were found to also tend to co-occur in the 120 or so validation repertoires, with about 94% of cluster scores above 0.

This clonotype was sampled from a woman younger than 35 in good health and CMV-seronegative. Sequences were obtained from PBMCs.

The nucleotide sequence reads TGTGCCAGCAGCCAACAGGAGGGAAACACCATATATTTT. It encodes CASSQQEGNTIYF. Rearrangement joined TRBV27 to TRBJ1-3; TRBD1 is perhaps the D gene, given 5 matching bases. V is reduced by 6 bases and J by 4 bases, leaving a spacing of 10 bases between them. The germline V gene (reference sequence) supplies CDR1 MNHEY and CDR2 SMNVEV. The CDR3 goes from the cysteine to the phenylalanine over 13 residues. Only the CDR3 DNA stays, 39 bases, in frame from base 1.